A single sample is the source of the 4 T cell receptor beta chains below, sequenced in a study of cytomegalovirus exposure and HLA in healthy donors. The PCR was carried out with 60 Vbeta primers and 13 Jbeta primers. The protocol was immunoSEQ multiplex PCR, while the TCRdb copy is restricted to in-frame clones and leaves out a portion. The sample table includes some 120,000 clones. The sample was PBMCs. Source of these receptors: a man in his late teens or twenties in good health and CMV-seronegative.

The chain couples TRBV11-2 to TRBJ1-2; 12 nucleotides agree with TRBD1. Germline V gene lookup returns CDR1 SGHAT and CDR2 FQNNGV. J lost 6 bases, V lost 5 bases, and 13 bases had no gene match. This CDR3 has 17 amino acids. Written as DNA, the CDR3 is TGTGCCAGCAGCCCCTCCGGGACAGGGGGCGTTGTTCATGGCTACACCTTC. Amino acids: CASSPSGTGGVVHGYTF.

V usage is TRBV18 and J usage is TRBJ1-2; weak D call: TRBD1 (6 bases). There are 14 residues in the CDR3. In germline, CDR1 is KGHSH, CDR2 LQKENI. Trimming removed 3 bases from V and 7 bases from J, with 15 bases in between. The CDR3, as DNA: TGTGCCAGCTCACCTGGGAACAGGGAGCTTGGCTACACCTTC. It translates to CASSPGNRELGYTF.

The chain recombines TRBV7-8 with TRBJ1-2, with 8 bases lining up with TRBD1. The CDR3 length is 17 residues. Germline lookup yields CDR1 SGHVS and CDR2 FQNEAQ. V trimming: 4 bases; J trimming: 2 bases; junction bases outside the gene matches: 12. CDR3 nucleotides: TGTGCCAGCAGCTCAGGACAGGGCGTTAGTACAAACTATGGCTACACCTTC. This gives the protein CASSSGQGVSTNYGYTF.

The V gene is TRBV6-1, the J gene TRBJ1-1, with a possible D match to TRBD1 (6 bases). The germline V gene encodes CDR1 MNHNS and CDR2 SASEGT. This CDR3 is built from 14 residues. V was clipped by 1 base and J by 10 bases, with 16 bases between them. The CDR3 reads CASSEEVGGVPAFF. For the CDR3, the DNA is TGTGCCAGCAGTGAAGAGGTAGGGGGGGTCCCAGCTTTCTTT.